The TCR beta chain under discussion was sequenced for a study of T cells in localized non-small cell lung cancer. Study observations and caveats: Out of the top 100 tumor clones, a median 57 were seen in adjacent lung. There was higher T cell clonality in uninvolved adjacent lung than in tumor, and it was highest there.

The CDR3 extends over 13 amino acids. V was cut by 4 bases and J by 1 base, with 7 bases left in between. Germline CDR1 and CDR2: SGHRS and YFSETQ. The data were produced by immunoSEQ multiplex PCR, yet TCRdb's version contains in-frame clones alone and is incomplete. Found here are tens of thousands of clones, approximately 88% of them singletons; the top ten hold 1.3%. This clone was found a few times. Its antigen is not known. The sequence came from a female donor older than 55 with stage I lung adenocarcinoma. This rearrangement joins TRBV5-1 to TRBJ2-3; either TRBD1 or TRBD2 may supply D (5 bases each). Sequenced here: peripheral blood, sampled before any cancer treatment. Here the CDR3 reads CASSRDGTDTQYF. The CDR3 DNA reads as TGCGCCAGCAGCCGGGACGGCACAGATACGCAGTATTTT.